The text below deals with one TCR beta chain. Germline CDR1 reads SGHAT; CDR2 reads FQNNGV. V dropped 5 bases and J dropped 4; count of bases not matched to a gene: 17. The CDR3 length is 17 residues. This sample is part of a study of chemoradiotherapy in HPV16-positive cancers. Across the whole study: A couple of HPV16-positive patients' cells yielded candidate HPV-specific clones and common motifs.

This table comes from immunoSEQ multiplex PCR, and its TCRdb copy is limited to in-frame clones, with some not included. The table lists 810 or so clones, over 70% of them singletons. The chain links TRBV11-2 to TRBJ2-7, with 7 bases that match TRBD2. This clonotype originated in a human donor with HPV-associated anogenital cancer. Sample: tumor tissue, taken from a patient who underwent chemoradiotherapy. This chain's CDR3 is CASSQINRASGPYEQYF. DNA of the CDR3: TGTGCCAGCAGCCAAATCAATAGGGCTAGCGGTCCGTACGAGCAGTACTTC.